This TCR beta chain was documented in a study of blood T cell repertoires in COVID-19. Clones were sequenced by immunoSEQ multiplex PCR, and TCRdb holds only the in-frame ones, with some missing. This sample has about 240,000 clones, with roughly 80% found just once. The CDR3 loop spans 12 amino acids. The V and J ends lost 4 bases and 4 bases respectively, with 7 bases between them. Germline-derived CDR1 and CDR2 are LGHDT and YNNKEL (reference sequence). The V call is TRBV3-1 (or the pseudogene TRBV3-2), the J call TRBJ1-2, with D unresolved. The clonotype originates from a woman aged 60 to 75 with active or convalescent COVID-19. Input material: peripheral blood. The CDR3 here is CASSPGAYGYTF. CDR3 coding DNA: TGTGCCAGCAGCCCCGGAGCCTATGGCTACACCTTC.